This T cell receptor beta chain originates from a study of cytomegalovirus exposure and HLA in healthy donors. Whole-study context: Ancestry clustering placed roughly 86% of 350 to 500 genotyped donors in the Caucasian-associated cluster.

This clone was observed a handful of times. Antigen specificity is unknown. Study-level results: An observed cluster of highly shared sequence variants was recorded as a likely sequencing artifact. Equally common other TCR beta chains were less clonally expanded than HLA-associated ones, a later analysis found.

In the PCR, 60 Vbeta and 13 Jbeta primers were used. TCRdb's table, derived via immunoSEQ multiplex PCR, lists solely in-frame clones and lacks some. The data contain more than 95,000 clones, about a sixth of them singletons. The material sequenced was PBMCs. The TCR was taken from a female donor in good health and CMV-seropositive.

The CDR3 protein is CASSVRDTEAFF. For the CDR3, the DNA is TGTGCCAGCAGCGTCCGGGACACTGAAGCTTTCTTT. The rearrangement joins TRBV11-2 to TRBJ1-1; D is ambiguous. CDR1 and CDR2 (germline): SGHAT, FQNNGV. Trimming shortened V by 5 bases and J by 3 bases, and 7 bases separated the two germline ends. The CDR3 consists of 12 residues.